This TCR beta chain was profiled in a study of neoadjuvant anti-PD-1 for oral cavity cancer (dated by TCRdb to 2020 to 2023). With respect to the entire study: Three to four biweekly doses of nivolumab at 3 mg/kg were mostly administered to patients before curative-intent surgical resection. Patients without progression received a fourth nivolumab dose around day 43 and underwent definitive surgical resection on days 50-56. Under RECIST 1.1, a patient counted as a responder if showing complete response, partial response or stable disease, and as a non-responder if showing progression. The parent correlative cohort included roughly 12 patients, with an approximately 35% response rate. What the research found in general, with its limitations: The TCR analyses had only a few patients in each response group, and the authors called for validation in larger cohorts. Higher pretreatment blood Treg/Th17 ratios correlated with higher pretreatment blood TCRbeta clonality and lower post-treatment tumor TCRbeta clonality. After neoadjuvant nivolumab, non-responders showed significantly higher T cell clonality (Gini index) in PBMCs than responders did.

PBMC libraries used mostly 450 to 500 ng of input genomic DNA for deep sequencing, with six replicates per sample. TCRbeta libraries were prepared with the immunoSEQ hsTCRbeta kit according to the manufacturer's instructions. An Illumina NovaSeq 6000 S4 flow cell was used to sequence the final libraries, which had first been combined to 3 nM. The source study handled its data this way. Raw data preprocessing and quality control were performed with the immunoSEQ Analyzer. The analysis was limited to productive rearrangements, and each clonotype was defined by a unique CDR3 amino acid sequence. Using the R package tcR, the researchers computed the Gini-Simpson index as their estimate of repertoire clonality. Student's t test was used to compare Gini indices, while Pearson correlation assessed associations with tumor size change. This immuneACCESS table, as held by TCRdb, lists in-frame sequences with V and J called but not all clones. Of the missing ones, under half trace to an unresolved V gene in checked studies; the others have no known cause. For V, J and clone size, that table is used; D and trimming come from the DNA. The sample data list about 9,300 clones, and about four fifths of these were observed just once. Roughly 3.7% of the sample goes to the ten largest clones.

The time point label here, explained by the study, means: after neoadjuvant nivolumab, at surgical resection. Patients had been newly diagnosed with stage II-IVA oral cavity squamous cell carcinoma, and no prior systemic or radiation treatment had been given to the patients. Everyone in the cohort had locally advanced, HPV-negative oral cavity squamous cell carcinoma. Peripheral blood mononuclear cells were analyzed directly and were not maintained or expanded in culture. Samples were obtained from a longitudinal correlative study of a single-arm phase II trial of neoadjuvant nivolumab in oral cavity squamous cell carcinoma. Genomic DNA-based TCRbeta sequencing was performed on subject-matched pre- and post-treatment PBMCs and tumors from three responders and three non-responders. Peripheral blood mononuclear cells were drawn once before nivolumab treatment and a second time after treatment, when surgery took place. The Maxwell RSC DNA from Cells kit was used to isolate genomic DNA from PBMCs.

Trimmed from V: 0 bases; trimmed from J: 6 bases; junction bases lacking a gene match: 5. For CDR1 and CDR2, the germline V gene lists MNHEY and SVGAGI. The CDR3 holds 16 amino acids from the cysteine to the phenylalanine. The DNA shown is the 48-base CDR3, in frame from base 1. This clone has only one observation. Its antigen remains undetermined. The sample holds no much larger clone one base away, and base qualities are not on file. Sample: PBMCs, taken after nivolumab (anti-PD-1) treatment. The clonotype originates from a person aged 35-79 years with oral cavity squamous cell carcinoma. The chain is assembled from TRBV6-5 and TRBJ2-2, with TRBD1 matching 9 junction bases. Read as DNA, the sequence is TGTGCCAGCAGTTACTCAAGCGGGGACAGGGCCGGGGAGCTGTTTTTT. Its protein product is CASSYSSGDRAGELFF.